This T cell receptor (beta chain) was sequenced for a study of human T cells and chemical hapten exposure. On the study more broadly: Sensitization was performed using 2% DPC on an approximately 2 cm by approximately 2 cm upper inner arm skin site. Study-level findings and limits: There were significantly more large CDR3 similarity clusters among expanded TCRs than among controls.

There are many counts of this clonotype. What it binds is not known. Unique molecular identifiers were attached to individual cDNA molecules within the library. Per the authors' pipeline: Per-sample TCR counts ranged from roughly 20,000 to 700,000, median about 98,000. TCRdb redid the calling of the RACE reads with MiXCR, one entry per CDR3 protein. The V and J calls were not made by the authors but by TCRdb's processing. Here the sample spans tens of thousands of distinct CDR3 sequences, over 7.5% being singletons. Germline V gene data show CDR1 as SEHNR and CDR2 as FQNEAQ (reference sequence). This CDR3 spans 14 amino acids. V gave up 5 bases and J gave up 1 base, with 11 bases separating them. Indicated time point: patch test 1, 2 weeks after DPC sensitization. The treatment was: therapeutic diphenylcyclopropenone sensitization with weekly scalp DPC.

The source material was whole blood, sampled in connection with sensitization to the hapten diphenylcyclopropenone (DPC). The chain recombines TRBV7-9 with TRBJ1-1; maybe TRBD1 (6 bases). The receptor's source is a woman aged 40-49 years with alopecia areata. Some clones in this sample may be carry-over from other donors' samples. In DNA, the CDR3 is TGTGCCAGCAGCCCTACAGGGTCGAACACTGAAGCTTTCTTT. It codes for CASSPTGSNTEAFF.